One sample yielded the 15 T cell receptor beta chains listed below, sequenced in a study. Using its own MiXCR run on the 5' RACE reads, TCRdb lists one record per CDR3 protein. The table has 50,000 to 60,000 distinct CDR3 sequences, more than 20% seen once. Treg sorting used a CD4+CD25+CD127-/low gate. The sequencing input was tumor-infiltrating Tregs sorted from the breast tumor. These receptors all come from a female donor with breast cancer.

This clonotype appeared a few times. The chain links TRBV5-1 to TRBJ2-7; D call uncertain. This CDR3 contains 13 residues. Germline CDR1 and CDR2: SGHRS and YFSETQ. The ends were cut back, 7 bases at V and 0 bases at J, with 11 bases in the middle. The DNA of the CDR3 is TGCGCCAGCCGTACGGCTTACTCCTACGAGCAGTACTTC. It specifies CASRTAYSYEQYF.

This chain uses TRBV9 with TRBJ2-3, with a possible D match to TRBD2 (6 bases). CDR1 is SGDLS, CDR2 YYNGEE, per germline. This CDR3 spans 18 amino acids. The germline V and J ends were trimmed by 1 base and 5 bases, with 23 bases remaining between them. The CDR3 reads CASSVSTGSSLAGDTQYF. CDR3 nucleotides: TGTGCCAGCAGCGTATCCACCGGGAGCTCCTTGGCCGGAGATACGCAGTATTTT.

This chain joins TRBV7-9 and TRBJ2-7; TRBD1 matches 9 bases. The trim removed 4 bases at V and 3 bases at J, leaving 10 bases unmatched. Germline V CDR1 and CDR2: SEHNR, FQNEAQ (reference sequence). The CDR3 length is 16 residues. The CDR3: CASSSQRTGASYEQYF. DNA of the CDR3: TGTGCCAGCAGCTCCCAGAGGACAGGGGCGAGCTACGAGCAGTACTTC.

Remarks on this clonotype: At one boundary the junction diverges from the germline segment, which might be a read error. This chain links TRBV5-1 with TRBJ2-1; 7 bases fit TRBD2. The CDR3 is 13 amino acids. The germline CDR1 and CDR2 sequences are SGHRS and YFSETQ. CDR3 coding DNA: TGCGCCAGCGGCTTGGCCAGGGAGGGTGAGCAGGTCTTC. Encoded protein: CASGLAREGEQVF.

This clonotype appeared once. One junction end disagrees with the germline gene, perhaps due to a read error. CDR3 loop: CASPPGQENYGYTF. In DNA form, the CDR3 reads TGTGCCAGCCCACCAGGACAGGAAAACTATGGCTACACCTTC. V usage is TRBV18 and J usage is TRBJ1-2; 7 positions match TRBD1. Looked up from germline, CDR1 is KGHSH and CDR2 is LQKENI. The CDR3 covers 14 residues.

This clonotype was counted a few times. DNA of the CDR3: TGTGCCAGCAGCTTAGATCGACCGAGGGGCTACGAGCAGTACTTC. Its protein is CASSLDRPRGYEQYF. The chain couples TRBV11-2 to TRBJ2-7, with D perhaps assigned TRBD1 or TRBD2 (5 bases each). In germline, CDR1 is SGHAT, CDR2 FQNNGV. V lost 0 bases and J lost 3, with 12 bases in between. The CDR3 consists of 15 residues.

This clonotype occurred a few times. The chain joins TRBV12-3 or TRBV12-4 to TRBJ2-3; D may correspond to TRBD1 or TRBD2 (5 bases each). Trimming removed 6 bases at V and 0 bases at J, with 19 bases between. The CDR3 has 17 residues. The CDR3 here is CASSLQTGAFSTDTQYF. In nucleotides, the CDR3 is TGTGCCAGCAGCTTGCAGACCGGGGCGTTTAGCACAGATACGCAGTATTTT.

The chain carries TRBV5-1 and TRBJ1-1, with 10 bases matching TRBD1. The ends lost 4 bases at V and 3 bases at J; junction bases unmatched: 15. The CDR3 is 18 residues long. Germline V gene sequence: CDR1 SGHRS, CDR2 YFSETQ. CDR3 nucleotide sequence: TGCGCCAGCAGCCCTGAAAGAGACAGGGGGCGGAGGGACACTGAAGCTTTCTTT. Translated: CASSPERDRGRRDTEAFF.

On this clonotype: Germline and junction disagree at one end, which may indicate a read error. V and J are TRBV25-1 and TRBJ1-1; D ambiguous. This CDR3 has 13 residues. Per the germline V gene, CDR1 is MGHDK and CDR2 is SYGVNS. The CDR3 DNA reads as TGTGCCAGCCACCGGGCCCCAAACACGGAAGCTTTCTTT. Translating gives CASHRAPNTEAFF.

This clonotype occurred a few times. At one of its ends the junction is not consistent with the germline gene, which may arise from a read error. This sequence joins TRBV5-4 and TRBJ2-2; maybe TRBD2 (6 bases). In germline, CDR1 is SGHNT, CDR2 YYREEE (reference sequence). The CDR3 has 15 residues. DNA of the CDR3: TGTGCCAGCAGCCTCCGGGACTCCCTAACCGGGGAGCTGCTTTTT. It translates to CASSLRDSLTGELLF. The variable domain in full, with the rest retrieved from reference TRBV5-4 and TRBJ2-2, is ETGVTQSPTHLIKTRGQQVTLRCSSQSGHNTVSWYQQALGQGPQFIFQYYREEENGRGNFPPRFSGLQFPNYSSELNVNALELDDSALYLCASSLRDSLTGELLFGEGSRLTVL.

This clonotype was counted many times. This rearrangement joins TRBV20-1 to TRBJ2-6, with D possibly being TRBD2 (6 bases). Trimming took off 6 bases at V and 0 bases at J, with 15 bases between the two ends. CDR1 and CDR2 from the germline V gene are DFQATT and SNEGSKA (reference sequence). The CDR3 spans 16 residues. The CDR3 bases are TGCAGTGCCCCTAAGGCGGGAAACTCTGGGGCCAACGTCCTGACTTTC. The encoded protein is CSAPKAGNSGANVLTF.

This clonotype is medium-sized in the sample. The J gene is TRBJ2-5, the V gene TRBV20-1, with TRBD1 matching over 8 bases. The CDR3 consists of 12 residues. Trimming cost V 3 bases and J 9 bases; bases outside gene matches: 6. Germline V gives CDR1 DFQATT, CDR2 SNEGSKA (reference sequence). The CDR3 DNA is TGCAGTGCTAGTCGGGGACAGGTTCCCCAGTACTTC. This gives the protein CSASRGQVPQYF.

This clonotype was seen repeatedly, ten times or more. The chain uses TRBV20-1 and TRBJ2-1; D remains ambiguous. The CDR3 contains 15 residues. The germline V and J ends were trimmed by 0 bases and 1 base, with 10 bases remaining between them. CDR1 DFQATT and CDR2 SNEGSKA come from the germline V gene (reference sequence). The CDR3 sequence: CSAREEELSYNEQFF. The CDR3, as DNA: TGCAGTGCTAGAGAAGAAGAGCTATCCTACAATGAGCAGTTCTTC.

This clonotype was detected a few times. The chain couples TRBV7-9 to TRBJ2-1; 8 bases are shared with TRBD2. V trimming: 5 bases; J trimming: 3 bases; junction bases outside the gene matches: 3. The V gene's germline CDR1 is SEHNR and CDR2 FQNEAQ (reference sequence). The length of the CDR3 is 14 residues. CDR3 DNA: TGTGCCAGCAGCCTTACTAGCGGCTACAATGAGCAGTTCTTC. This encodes CASSLTSGYNEQFF.

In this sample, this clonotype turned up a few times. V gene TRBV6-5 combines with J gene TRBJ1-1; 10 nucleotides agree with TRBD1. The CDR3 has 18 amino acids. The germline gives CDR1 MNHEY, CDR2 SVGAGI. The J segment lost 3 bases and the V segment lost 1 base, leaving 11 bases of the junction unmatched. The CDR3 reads CASSYFEFLGQGDTEAFF. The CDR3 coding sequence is TGTGCCAGCAGTTACTTCGAGTTCTTAGGACAGGGGGACACTGAAGCTTTCTTT.